This T cell receptor (beta chain) was documented in a study of blood T cell repertoires in COVID-19. Assay used: immunoSEQ multiplex PCR; TCRdb lists only in-frame clones, some missing. The sample consists of roughly 230,000 clones, about 82% of them appearing once. From germline, CDR1 is SGHTA and CDR2 FQGNSA. The CDR3 spans 15 residues. Deletions cut 1 base from V and 5 bases from J, with 12 bases between. This TCR was sampled from a man aged 45-65 years with COVID-19, enrolled during active disease. The rearrangement uses TRBV7-2 and TRBJ1-5; D possibly corresponds to TRBD1 (6 bases). The material sequenced was peripheral blood. In nucleotides, the CDR3 is TGTGCCAGCAGCTTAGGATGGACAGCGGATCAGCCCCAGCATTTT. As protein: CASSLGWTADQPQHF.